The rows below give T cell receptor beta chains drawn from one sample of a study of T cell responses to AZD1222 COVID-19 vaccine. The repertoire was sequenced with immunoSEQ multiplex PCR; TCRdb's copy has only in-frame clones and lacks some. Altogether 80,000 to 100,000 clones are present, around nine tenths being singletons, with the ten largest covering about 9.9%. Source: peripheral blood, taken 28 days after the second AZD1222 dose. The receptors stem from an adult who received the AZD1222 COVID-19 vaccine. The CDR3 runs from the conserved cysteine through the conserved F or W. A D gene is named only where the DNA matches it firmly. Expanded clones are given a class, and other clones once, few, many or no size at all.

>NA|TRBJ1-2|16|NA|TRBV19
TGTGCCAGTAGTCCCGGGGCGGGGGCGCAGAACTATGGCTACACCTTC
CASSPGAGAQNYGYTF
>NA|TRBJ1-2|14|NA|TRBV3-1/TRBV3-2
TGTGCCAGCAGCCGCGGCAGGACGAACTATGGCTACACCTTC
CASSRGRTNYGYTF
>NA|TRBJ1-3|15|NA|TRBV11-3
TGTGCCAGCAGATTTTGGCAGGGGATAGGAAACACCATATATTTT
CASRFWQGIGNTIYF
>NA|TRBJ1-2|14|NA|TRBV6-4
TGTGCCAGCAGGGGAAGGGACTATCCGTCGGGCTACACCTTC
CASRGRDYPSGYTF
>NA|TRBJ1-2|16|once|TRBV30
TGTGCCTGGAGGACGCCCGGCAGGCGAGCTAACTATGGCTACACCTTC
CAWRTPGRRANYGYTF
>NA|TRBJ2-1|13|once|TRBV19
TGTGCCAGTAGTATAGGAGGCGGGAATGAGCAGTTCTTC
CASSIGGGNEQFF
>NA|TRBJ2-5|15|NA|TRBV14
TGTGCCAGCAGCCAAGATCTCGGCCCCCGGGAGACCCAGTACTTC
CASSQDLGPRETQYF
>TRBD1|TRBJ1-6|18|NA|TRBV5-1
TGCGCCAGCAGACACGGACAGGGGCCGAGCTCCTATAATTCACCCCTCCACTTT
CASRHGQGPSSYNSPLHF
>NA|TRBJ1-6|16|NA|TRBV15
TGTGCCACCAGCAGAGGGCCCGGGTTCTTTGATTCACCCCTCCACTTT
CATSRGPGFFDSPLHF
>NA|TRBJ1-1|16|NA|TRBV7-9
TGTGCCAGCAGCTTAGGATTTTCAAGACAGTCGAGCGAAGCTTTCTTT
CASSLGFSRQSSEAFF
>TRBD2|TRBJ2-3|18|NA|TRBV6-1
TGTGCCAGCAGTGATGTGAATTACGGCGGGGGTCACACAGATACGCAGTATTTT
CASSDVNYGGGHTDTQYF
>NA|TRBJ1-1|16|NA|TRBV14
TGTGCCAGCAGCCCTATCGGGCCACCCGTTAGCACTGAAGCTTTCTTT
CASSPIGPPVSTEAFF
>TRBD1|TRBJ2-2|18|NA|TRBV7-8
TGTGCCAGCAGCTTAGATCGACGGACAGGGGGTAACACCGGGGAGCTGTTTTTT
CASSLDRRTGGNTGELFF
>NA|TRBJ1-2|14|NA|TRBV27
TGTGCCAGCAGTTTATTCCCTGGGAACTATGGCTACACCTTC
CASSLFPGNYGYTF
>NA|TRBJ1-2|14|NA|TRBV5-1
TGCGCCAGCAGCTTGGATACAGGGTACTATGGCTACACCTTC
CASSLDTGYYGYTF
>TRBD1|TRBJ2-5|17|NA|TRBV14
TGTGCCAGCAGCCAAGCGGCGGACAGGGGTTACCAAGAGACCCAGTACTTC
CASSQAADRGYQETQYF
>NA|TRBJ1-5|14|NA|TRBV28
TGTGCCAGCAGTTTAGACGGGATCAATCAGCCCCAGCATTTT
CASSLDGINQPQHF
>NA|TRBJ1-5|13|NA|TRBV6-5
TGTGCCAGCAGACAGGGAGGCAATCAGCCCCAGCATTTT
CASRQGGNQPQHF
>NA|TRBJ2-3|16|NA|TRBV3-1/TRBV3-2
TGTGCCAGCAGCCAAGAGCAGGGACCTAGCACAGATACGCAGTATTTT
CASSQEQGPSTDTQYF
>NA|TRBJ2-1|14|NA|TRBV19
TGTGCCAGTTCAGGGGGGCTACACTACAATGAGCAGTTCTTC
CASSGGLHYNEQFF
>NA|TRBJ1-6|18|NA|TRBV7-6
TGTGCCAGCAGCTCCGGTCTGGGCCTAGGGGACAAGAATTCACCCCTCCACTTT
CASSSGLGLGDKNSPLHF
>NA|TRBJ1-3|16|NA|TRBV7-8
TGTGCCAGCAGCTTAGGGGGACACTCCTCTGGAAACACCATATATTTT
CASSLGGHSSGNTIYF
>TRBD1|TRBJ2-7|15|NA|TRBV15
TGTGCCACCAGTCCAGCCCGGGACAGGGCCTACGAGCAGTACTTC
CATSPARDRAYEQYF
>NA|TRBJ2-1|15|NA|TRBV5-4
TGTGCCAGCAGCTACAGGGTCGCCCAGGGCAATGAGCAGTTCTTC
CASSYRVAQGNEQFF